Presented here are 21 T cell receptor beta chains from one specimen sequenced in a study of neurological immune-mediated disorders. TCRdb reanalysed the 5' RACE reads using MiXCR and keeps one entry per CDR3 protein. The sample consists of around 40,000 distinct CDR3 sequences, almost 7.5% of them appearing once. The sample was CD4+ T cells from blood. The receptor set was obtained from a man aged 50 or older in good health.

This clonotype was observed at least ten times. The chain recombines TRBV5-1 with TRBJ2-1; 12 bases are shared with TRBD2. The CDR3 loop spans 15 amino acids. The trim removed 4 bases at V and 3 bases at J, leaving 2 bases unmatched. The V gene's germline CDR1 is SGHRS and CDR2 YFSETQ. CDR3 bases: TGCGCCAGCAGCAAGACTAGCGGGAGCTACAATGAGCAGTTCTTC. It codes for CASSKTSGSYNEQFF.

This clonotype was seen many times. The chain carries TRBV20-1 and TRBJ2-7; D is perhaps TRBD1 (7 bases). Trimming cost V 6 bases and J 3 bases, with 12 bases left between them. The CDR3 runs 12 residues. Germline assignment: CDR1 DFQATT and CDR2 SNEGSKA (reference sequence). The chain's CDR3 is CSASQGGYEQYF. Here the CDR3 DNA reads TGCAGTGCCAGCCAGGGGGGCTACGAGCAGTACTTC.

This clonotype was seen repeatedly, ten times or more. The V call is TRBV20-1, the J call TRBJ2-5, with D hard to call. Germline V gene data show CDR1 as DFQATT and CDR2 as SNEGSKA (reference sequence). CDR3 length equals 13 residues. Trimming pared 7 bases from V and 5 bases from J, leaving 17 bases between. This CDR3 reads CSEKWAGRETQYF. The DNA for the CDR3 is TGCAGTGAGAAGTGGGCAGGCAGGGAGACCCAGTACTTC.

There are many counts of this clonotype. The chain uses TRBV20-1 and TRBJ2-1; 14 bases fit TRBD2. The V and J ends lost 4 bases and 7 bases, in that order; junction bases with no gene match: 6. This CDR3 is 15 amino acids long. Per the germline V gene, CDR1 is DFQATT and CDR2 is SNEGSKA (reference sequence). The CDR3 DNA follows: TGCAGTGCTACGACTAGCGGGAGGGCCAGAAATGAGCAGTTCTTC. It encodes CSATTSGRARNEQFF.

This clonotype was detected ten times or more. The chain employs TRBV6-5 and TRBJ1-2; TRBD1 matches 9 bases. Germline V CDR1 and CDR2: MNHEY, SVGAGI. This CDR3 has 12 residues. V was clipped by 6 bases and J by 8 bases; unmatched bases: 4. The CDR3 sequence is CASRTGGWGYTF. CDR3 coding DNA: TGTGCCAGCAGGACAGGGGGTTGGGGCTACACCTTC.

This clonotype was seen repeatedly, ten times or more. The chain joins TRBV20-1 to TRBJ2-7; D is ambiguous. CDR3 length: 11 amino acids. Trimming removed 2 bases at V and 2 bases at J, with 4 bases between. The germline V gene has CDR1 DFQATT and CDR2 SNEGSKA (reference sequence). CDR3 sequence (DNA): TGCAGTGCTAGACCGACCTACGAGCAGTACTTC. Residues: CSARPTYEQYF.

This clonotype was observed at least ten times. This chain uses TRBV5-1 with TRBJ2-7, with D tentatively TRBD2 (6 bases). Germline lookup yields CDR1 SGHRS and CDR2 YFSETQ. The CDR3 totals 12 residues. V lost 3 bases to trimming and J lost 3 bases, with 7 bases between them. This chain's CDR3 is CASSWRGYEQYF. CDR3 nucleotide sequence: TGCGCCAGCAGCTGGAGGGGCTACGAGCAGTACTTC.

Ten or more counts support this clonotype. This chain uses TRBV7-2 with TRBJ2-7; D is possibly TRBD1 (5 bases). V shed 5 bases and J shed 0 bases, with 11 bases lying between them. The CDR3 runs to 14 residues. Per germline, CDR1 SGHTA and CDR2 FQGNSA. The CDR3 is CASSRDQGSYEQYF. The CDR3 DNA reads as TGTGCCAGCAGCCGCGATCAGGGCTCCTACGAGCAGTACTTC.

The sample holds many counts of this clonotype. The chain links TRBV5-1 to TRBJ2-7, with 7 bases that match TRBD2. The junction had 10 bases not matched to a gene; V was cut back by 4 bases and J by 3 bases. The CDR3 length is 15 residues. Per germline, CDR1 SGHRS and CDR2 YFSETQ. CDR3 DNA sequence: TGCGCCAGCAGCGACGGGACGACGGGAGGCTACGAGCAGTACTTC. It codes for CASSDGTTGGYEQYF.

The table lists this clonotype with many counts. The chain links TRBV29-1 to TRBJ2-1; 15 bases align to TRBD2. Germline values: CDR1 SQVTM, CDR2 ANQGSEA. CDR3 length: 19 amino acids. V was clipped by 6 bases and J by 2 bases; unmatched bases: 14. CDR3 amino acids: CSVPPGLAGGGVAYNEQFF. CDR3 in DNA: TGCAGCGTACCACCGGGACTAGCGGGAGGAGGGGTCGCCTACAATGAGCAGTTCTTC.

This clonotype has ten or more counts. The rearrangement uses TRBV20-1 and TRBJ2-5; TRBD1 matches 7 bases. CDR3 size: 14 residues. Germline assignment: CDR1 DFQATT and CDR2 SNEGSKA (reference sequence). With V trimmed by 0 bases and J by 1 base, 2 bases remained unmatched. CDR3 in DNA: TGCAGTGCTAGAGAGGGGACAGTCCAAGAGACCCAGTACTTC. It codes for CSAREGTVQETQYF.

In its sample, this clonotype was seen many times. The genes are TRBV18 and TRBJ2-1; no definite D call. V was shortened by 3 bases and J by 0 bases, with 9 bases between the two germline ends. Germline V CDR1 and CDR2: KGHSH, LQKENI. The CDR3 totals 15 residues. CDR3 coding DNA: TGTGCCAGCTCACCGTCCAGGATCTCCTACAATGAGCAGTTCTTC. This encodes CASSPSRISYNEQFF.

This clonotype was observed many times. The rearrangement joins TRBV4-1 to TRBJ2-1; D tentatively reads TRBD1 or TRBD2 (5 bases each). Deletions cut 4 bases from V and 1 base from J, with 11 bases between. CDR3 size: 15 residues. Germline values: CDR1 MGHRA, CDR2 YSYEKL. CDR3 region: CASSPLWGSYNEQFF. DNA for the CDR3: TGCGCCAGCAGCCCCCTCTGGGGGTCCTACAATGAGCAGTTCTTC.

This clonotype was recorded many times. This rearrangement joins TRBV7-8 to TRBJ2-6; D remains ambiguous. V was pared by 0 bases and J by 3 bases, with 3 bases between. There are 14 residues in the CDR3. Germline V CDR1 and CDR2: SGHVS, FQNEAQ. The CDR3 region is CASSLAFGANVLTF. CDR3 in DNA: TGTGCCAGCAGCTTAGCGTTTGGGGCCAACGTCCTGACTTTC.

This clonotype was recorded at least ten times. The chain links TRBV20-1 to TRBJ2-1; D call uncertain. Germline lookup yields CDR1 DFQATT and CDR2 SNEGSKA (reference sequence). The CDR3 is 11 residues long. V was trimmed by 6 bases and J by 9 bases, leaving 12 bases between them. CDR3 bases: TGCAGTGCCATTAGTGTAGGTGAGCAGTTCTTC. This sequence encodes CSAISVGEQFF.

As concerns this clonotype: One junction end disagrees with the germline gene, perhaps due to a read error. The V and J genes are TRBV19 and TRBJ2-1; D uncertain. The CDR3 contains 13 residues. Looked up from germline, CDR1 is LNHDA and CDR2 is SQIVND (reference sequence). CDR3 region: CASTVRLSNEHFF. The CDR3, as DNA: TGTGCCAGTACAGTGCGTCTTTCCAATGAGCATTTCTTC.

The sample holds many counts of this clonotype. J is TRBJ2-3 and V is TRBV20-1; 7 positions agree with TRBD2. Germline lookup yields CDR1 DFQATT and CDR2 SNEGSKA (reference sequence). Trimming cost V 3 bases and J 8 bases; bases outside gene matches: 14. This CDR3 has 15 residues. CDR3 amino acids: CSARDSGSGIGTQYF. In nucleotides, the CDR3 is TGCAGTGCTAGGGACTCGGGGAGCGGGATCGGTACGCAGTATTTT.

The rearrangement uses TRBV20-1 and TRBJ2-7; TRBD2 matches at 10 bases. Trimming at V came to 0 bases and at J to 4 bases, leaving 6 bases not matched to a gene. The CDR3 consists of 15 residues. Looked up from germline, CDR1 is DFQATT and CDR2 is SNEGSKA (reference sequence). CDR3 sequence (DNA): TGCAGTGCTAGAGAACCGGGACTAGCGAGATACGAGCAGTACTTC. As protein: CSAREPGLARYEQYF.

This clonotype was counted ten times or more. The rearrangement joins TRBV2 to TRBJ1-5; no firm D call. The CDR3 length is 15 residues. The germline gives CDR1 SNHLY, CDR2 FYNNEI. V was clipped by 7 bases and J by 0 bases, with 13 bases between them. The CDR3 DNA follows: TGTGCCAGCAAACCGGGAACCTTTAGCAATCAGCCCCAGCATTTT. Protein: CASKPGTFSNQPQHF.

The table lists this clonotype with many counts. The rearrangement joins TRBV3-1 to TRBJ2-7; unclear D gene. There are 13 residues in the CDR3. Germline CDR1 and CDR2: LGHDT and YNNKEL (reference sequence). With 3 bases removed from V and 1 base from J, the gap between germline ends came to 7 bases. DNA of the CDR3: TGTGCCAGCAGCCATGGCAGGTCCTACGAGCAGTACTTC. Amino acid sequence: CASSHGRSYEQYF.

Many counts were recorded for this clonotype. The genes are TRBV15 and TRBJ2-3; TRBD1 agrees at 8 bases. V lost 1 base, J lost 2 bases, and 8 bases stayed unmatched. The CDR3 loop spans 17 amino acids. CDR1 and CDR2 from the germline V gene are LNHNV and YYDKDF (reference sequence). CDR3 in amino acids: CATSRVSGGGNTDTQYF. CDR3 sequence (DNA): TGTGCCACCAGCAGAGTTTCAGGGGGCGGTAACACAGATACGCAGTATTTT.